These 18 T cell receptor beta chains were all obtained from the same sample, sequenced in a study of blood T cell repertoires in COVID-19. TCRdb's table, derived via immunoSEQ multiplex PCR, lists solely in-frame clones and lacks some. The table records about 170,000 clones, more than 60% of them present only once. The sample consisted of peripheral blood. Source of these receptors: a man between 65 and 80 years old with acute or convalescent COVID-19.

This chain uses TRBV27 with TRBJ2-2, with D possibly TRBD2 on 6 matching bases. Germline CDR1 and CDR2: MNHEY and SMNVEV (reference sequence). V lost 8 bases, J lost 3 bases, and 19 bases lay in between. This CDR3 has 16 residues. The CDR3, as DNA: TGTGCCAGCCCGGGACGAACTAGCCAACACACCGGGGAGCTGTTTTTT. Translating it yields CASPGRTSQHTGELFF.

The genes are TRBV10-1 and TRBJ2-2; TRBD2 might be the D (6 bases). Germline values: CDR1 WNHNN, CDR2 SYGVQD (reference sequence). The CDR3 has 14 amino acids. The V end lost 4 bases, the J end lost 5 bases, and 11 bases lay between the germline ends. In nucleotides, the CDR3 is TGCGCCAGCAGTGGACTAGGTCGAACCGGGGAGCTGTTTTTT. Amino acids: CASSGLGRTGELFF.

The chain combines TRBV6-4 with TRBJ2-1; perhaps TRBD2 as D (5 bases). Germline V gives CDR1 MRHNA, CDR2 SNTAGT. This CDR3 spans 15 amino acids. V gave up 6 bases and J gave up 0 bases, with 12 bases separating them. The CDR3 sequence: CASSERTSSYNEQFF. CDR3 bases: TGTGCCAGCAGCGAGCGGACCAGCTCCTACAATGAGCAGTTCTTC.

The CDR3 nucleotides are TGTGCCAGTAGTCCACGACAGATTGGCTACACCTTC. Translated: CASSPRQIGYTF. The V call is TRBV19, the J call TRBJ1-2, with TRBD1 as a possible D gene (5 bases). The CDR3 extends over 12 amino acids. V lost 5 bases to trimming and J lost 7 bases, with 11 bases between them. Germline CDR1 is LNHDA and CDR2 is SQIVND (reference sequence). The whole variable domain, remainder taken from reference TRBV19 and TRBJ1-2, is DGGITQSPKYLFRKEGQNVTLSCEQNLNHDAMYWYRQDPGQGLRLIYYSQIVNDFQKGDIAEGYSVSREKKESFPLTVTSAQKNPTAFYLCASSPRQIGYTFGSGTRLTVV.

The chain recombines TRBV30 with TRBJ2-3, with D perhaps matching TRBD2 (6 bases). CDR1 GTSNPN and CDR2 SVGIG come from the germline V gene (reference sequence). The ends were cut back, 0 bases at V and 5 bases at J, with 12 bases in the middle. The CDR3 loop spans 14 amino acids. DNA of the CDR3: TGTGCCTGGAGTGTGGGACTCTCACAAGATACGCAGTATTTT. Translating it yields CAWSVGLSQDTQYF.

The chain links TRBV6-5 to TRBJ1-2; 10 bases are shared with TRBD1. The CDR3 contains 14 residues. Looked up from germline, CDR1 is MNHEY and CDR2 is SVGAGI. With 5 bases clipped from V and 8 bases from J, the junction kept 8 bases outside the gene matches. Here the CDR3 DNA reads TGTGCCAGCAGTCCAATAGACAGGGGGCGAGGCTACACCTTC. It translates to CASSPIDRGRGYTF.

The rearrangement links TRBV19 to TRBJ2-3; 12 bases align to TRBD2. V gave up 0 bases and J gave up 6 bases; unmatched junction bases: 1. Germline V gene data show CDR1 as LNHDA and CDR2 as SQIVND (reference sequence). The CDR3 runs 15 residues. In nucleotides, the CDR3 is TGTGCCAGTAGTATAGATGGGACTAGCGGGGATACGCAGTATTTT. Residues: CASSIDGTSGDTQYF.

The chain carries TRBV5-1 and TRBJ1-1; TRBD1 matches at 8 bases. The CDR3 has 14 residues. The ends lost 4 bases at V and 1 base at J; junction bases unmatched: 3. The germline V gene encodes CDR1 SGHRS and CDR2 YFSETQ. The CDR3 bases are TGCGCCAGCAGCGGCGGGACAGGGAACACTGAAGCTTTCTTT. Translated, it gives CASSGGTGNTEAFF. The entire variable domain, with the rest obtained from reference TRBV5-1 and TRBJ1-1, is as follows: KAGVTQTPRYLIKTRGQQVTLSCSPISGHRSVSWYQQTPGQGLQFLFEYFSETQRNKGNFPGRFSGRQFSNSRSEMNVSTLELGDSALYLCASSGGTGNTEAFFGQGTRLTVV.

The genes are TRBV7-9 and TRBJ2-7; TRBD2 matches 8 bases. The trim removed 5 bases at V and 2 bases at J, leaving 5 bases unmatched. The CDR3 length is 14 residues. The germline CDR1 and CDR2 sequences are SEHNR and FQNEAQ (reference sequence). The CDR3 bases are TGTGCCAGCAGCCCCAGCGGGAGCGCCTACGAGCAGTACTTC. It is translated as CASSPSGSAYEQYF. The variable domain in full, completed from reference TRBV7-9 and TRBJ2-7, reads DTGVSQNPRHKITKRGQNVTFRCDPISEHNRLYWYRQTLGQGPEFLTYFQNEAQLEKSRLLSDRFSAERPKGSFSTLEIQRTEQGDSAMYLCASSPSGSAYEQYFGPGTRLTVT.

This clone has just one count. The chain employs TRBV7-7 and TRBJ2-5; the match to TRBD2 covers 12 bases. Germline loops: CDR1 SSHAT, CDR2 FNYEAQ (reference sequence). Germline trimming cut 5 bases from V and 5 bases from J; bases unmatched to any gene: 6. The length of the CDR3 is 15 residues. CDR3 sequence: CASSRTSGVRETQYF. In DNA, the CDR3 is TGTGCCAGCAGCCGGACTAGCGGGGTTCGGGAGACCCAGTACTTC.

This clone has only a few counts. This sequence joins TRBV10-1 and TRBJ2-2; 10 nucleotides match TRBD2. The CDR3 is made up of 13 amino acids. The V segment lost 7 bases and the J segment 6 bases; nucleotides outside the gene matches: 2. CDR1 is WNHNN, CDR2 SYGVQD, per germline (reference sequence). This CDR3 is CASTSGGAGELFF. Written as DNA, the CDR3 is TGCGCCAGCACTAGCGGGGGCGCCGGGGAGCTGTTTTTT.

This clone was seen a single time. The V call is TRBV6-1, the J call TRBJ1-4, with TRBD1 identical over 7 bases. The CDR3 has 16 residues. V gave up 4 bases and J gave up 0 bases; unmatched junction bases: 5. Looked up from germline, CDR1 is MNHNS and CDR2 is SASEGT. The CDR3 DNA is TGTGCCAGCAGTGGGACAGGAACTACAACTAATGAAAAACTGTTTTTT. This sequence encodes CASSGTGTTTNEKLFF.

The rearrangement joins TRBV6-5 to TRBJ2-1; TRBD2 matches at 16 bases. Germline CDR1 is MNHEY and CDR2 is SVGAGI. J was trimmed by 16 bases and V by 7 bases; bases with no gene match: 7. This CDR3 has 13 amino acids. Written as DNA, the CDR3 is TGTGCCAGCACCCCGGGACTAGCGGGGGGGCTATTCTTC. Translation gives CASTPGLAGGLFF.

The chain recombines TRBV6-1 with TRBJ2-1; 7 positions match TRBD2. The ends lost 2 bases at V and 2 bases at J; junction bases unmatched: 6. This CDR3 spans 16 amino acids. Germline V CDR1 and CDR2: MNHNS, SASEGT. This CDR3 reads CASSELAAGPYNEQFF. The CDR3 bases are TGTGCCAGCAGTGAACTTGCAGCGGGACCCTACAATGAGCAGTTCTTC.

J is TRBJ1-3 and V is TRBV11-3; 10 bases fit TRBD1. The CDR3 consists of 16 residues. Germline-derived CDR1 and CDR2 are SGHNT and YENEEA. The junction had 2 bases not matched to a gene; V was cut back by 0 bases and J by 3 bases. The CDR3 reads CASSLEGDRGGNTIYF. CDR3 DNA sequence: TGTGCCAGCAGCTTAGAGGGGGACAGGGGTGGAAACACCATATATTTT.

In this sample, this clone turned up a few times. V gene TRBV19 combines with J gene TRBJ2-2; 9 bases are a match to TRBD1. The CDR3 loop spans 14 amino acids. Germline CDR1 is LNHDA and CDR2 is SQIVND (reference sequence). The J segment lost 7 bases and the V segment lost 3 bases, leaving 3 bases of the junction unmatched. In DNA, the CDR3 is TGTGCCAGTAGTATCCGACAGGGGGGCGGGGAGCTGTTTTTT. Translated, it gives CASSIRQGGGELFF.

The genes are TRBV5-1 and TRBJ2-7; D gene ambiguous. Germline CDR1 reads SGHRS; CDR2 reads YFSETQ. The CDR3 totals 13 residues. V lost 0 bases to trimming and J lost 4 bases, with 8 bases between them. As DNA, the CDR3 is TGCGCCAGCAGCTTGGACGCAGAATACGAGCAGTACTTC. Residues: CASSLDAEYEQYF.

V is TRBV7-6 and J is TRBJ2-2; the match to TRBD1 covers 10 bases. Germline V gene lookup returns CDR1 SGHVS and CDR2 FNYEAQ. The CDR3 has 15 amino acids. After removal of 6 bases from V and 5 bases from J, the junction contained 6 bases not matched to a gene. CDR3 residues: CASSLRDRGTGELFF. DNA for the CDR3: TGTGCCAGCAGTCTCCGGGACAGGGGTACCGGGGAGCTGTTTTTT.